Listed here are 26 T cell receptor beta chains from one sample, sequenced in a study of control samples from healthy donors and cancer patients. Measured with immunoSEQ multiplex PCR; TCRdb has only the in-frame clones, and not every one. Found here are about 63,000 clones, 85% of them singletons; the top ten hold 4.5% to 7%. Sequencing was performed on blood. The receptors shown here come from a middle-aged man in good health.

The V and J genes are TRBV6-6 and TRBJ1-2; D is possibly TRBD1 (6 bases). Trimming took off 0 bases at V and 5 bases at J, with 13 bases between the two ends. The CDR3 totals 15 residues. Looked up from germline, CDR1 is MNHNY and CDR2 is SVGAGI (reference sequence). The CDR3 DNA reads as TGTGCCAGCAGTTACTCAGCGGGGGGCGCTTATGGCTACACCTTC. This codes for CASSYSAGGAYGYTF.

The chain employs TRBV7-2 and TRBJ1-1, with D possibly matching TRBD1 (5 bases). The CDR3 loop spans 13 amino acids. CDR1 and CDR2 (germline): SGHTA, FQGNSA. V shed 4 bases and J shed 6 bases, with 12 bases lying between them. Here the CDR3 DNA reads TGTGCCAGCAGCTCCCAGGGAATCGCTGAAGCTTTCTTT. The encoded protein is CASSSQGIAEAFF.

V is TRBV28 and J is TRBJ2-1; D is perhaps TRBD1 (5 bases). CDR3 size: 17 residues. Deletions cut 7 bases from V and 6 bases from J, with 25 bases between. Germline loops: CDR1 MDHEN, CDR2 SYDVKM. The CDR3 region is CASTSGPWGSRSNEQFF. In DNA, the CDR3 is TGTGCCAGCACCTCGGGCCCGTGGGGCTCTAGGTCCAATGAGCAGTTCTTC.

This chain connects TRBV6-2 or TRBV6-3 to TRBJ1-3; a possible D gene is TRBD1 (5 bases). In germline, CDR1 is MNHEY, CDR2 SVGEGT. V was shortened by 6 bases and J by 4 bases, with 16 bases between the two germline ends. This CDR3 is 15 amino acids long. Written as DNA, the CDR3 is TGTGCCAGCAGCAACCCCGGGACCCTAGGAAACACCATATATTTT. This codes for CASSNPGTLGNTIYF.

In its sample, this clone was seen once. V is TRBV25-1 and J is TRBJ1-1, with D possibly being TRBD1 (6 bases). The V and J ends lost 4 bases and 4 bases respectively, with 13 bases between them. Germline CDR1 is MGHDK and CDR2 is SYGVNS. This CDR3 contains 14 residues. In DNA, the CDR3 is TGTGCCAGCAGTGCGGGACAAGGCGGCACTGAAGCTTTCTTT. Encoded protein: CASSAGQGGTEAFF.

V and J are TRBV11-3 and TRBJ2-4, with D uncertain. The V gene lost 0 bases and the J gene lost 4 bases, with 4 bases spanning the gap. The germline CDR1 and CDR2 sequences are SGHNT and YENEEA. The CDR3 is 13 residues long. In DNA, the CDR3 is TGTGCCAGCAGCTTAGACGGGAAAAACATTCAGTACTTC. Its protein is CASSLDGKNIQYF.

This chain uses TRBV15 with TRBJ1-5, with a possible D match to TRBD1 (6 bases). The CDR3 is 14 amino acids. Looked up from germline, CDR1 is LNHNV and CDR2 is YYDKDF (reference sequence). V was trimmed by 1 base and J by 4 bases, leaving 8 bases between them. CDR3 sequence: CATSRGGGNQPQHF. DNA of the CDR3: TGTGCCACCAGCAGAGGAGGGGGAAATCAGCCCCAGCATTTT. The entire variable domain, with the rest obtained from reference TRBV15 and TRBJ1-5, is as follows: DAMVIQNPRYQVTQFGKPVTLSCSQTLNHNVMYWYQQKSSQAPKLLFHYYDKDFNNEADTPDNFQSRRPNTSFCFLDIRSPGLGDTAMYLCATSRGGGNQPQHFGDGTRLSIL.

This chain connects TRBV2 to TRBJ1-1; D gene uncertain. Trimming shortened V by 7 bases and J by 1 base, and 4 bases separated the two germline ends. The germline V gene has CDR1 SNHLY and CDR2 FYNNEI. This CDR3 has 11 amino acids. CDR3 amino acids: CASMQNTEAFF. The CDR3 nucleotides are TGTGCCAGCATGCAGAACACTGAAGCTTTCTTT. The full variable domain, its missing parts supplied by reference TRBV2 and TRBJ1-1, is EPEVTQTPSHQVTQMGQEVILRCVPISNHLYFYWYRQILGQKVEFLVSFYNNEISEKSEIFDDQFSVERPDGSNFTLKIRSTKLEDSAMYFCASMQNTEAFFGQGTRLTVV.

The chain links TRBV6-6 to TRBJ2-1, with TRBD2 matching over 7 bases. This CDR3 comprises 15 residues. With 2 bases clipped from V and 2 bases from J, the junction kept 3 bases outside the gene matches. The V gene's germline CDR1 is MNHNY and CDR2 SVGAGI (reference sequence). The CDR3 loop is CASSYGGDPYNEQFF. The CDR3 nucleotides read TGTGCCAGCAGTTACGGGGGGGACCCCTACAATGAGCAGTTCTTC.

The chain has TRBV4-2 and TRBJ1-2; 11 nucleotides match TRBD1. CDR3 length: 16 amino acids. Germline V gene lookup returns CDR1 LGHNA and CDR2 YNFKEQ. V trimming: 1 base; J trimming: 7 bases; junction bases outside the gene matches: 8. DNA of the CDR3: TGTGCCAGCAGCCAAGGGAAGGACAGGGGGCGAGGTGGCTACACCTTC. Amino acid sequence: CASSQGKDRGRGGYTF.

This clone was picked up one time. This chain links TRBV19 with TRBJ2-7; 7 nucleotides match TRBD1. V was pared by 4 bases and J by 3 bases, with 6 bases of the junction left unmatched. The CDR3 sequence is 14 residues long. The V gene's germline CDR1 is LNHDA and CDR2 SQIVND (reference sequence). CDR3 nucleotides: TGTGCCAGTAGTAAACCGGGACAGATCTACGAGCAGTACTTC. It codes for CASSKPGQIYEQYF. The full variable domain, in which reference TRBV19 and TRBJ2-7 provide the parts outside the CDR3, is DGGITQSPKYLFRKEGQNVTLSCEQNLNHDAMYWYRQDPGQGLRLIYYSQIVNDFQKGDIAEGYSVSREKKESFPLTVTSAQKNPTAFYLCASSKPGQIYEQYFGPGTRLTVT.

The V and J genes are TRBV15 and TRBJ1-2, with 9 positions matching TRBD1. J was trimmed by 5 bases and V by 3 bases; bases with no gene match: 7. Germline loops: CDR1 LNHNV, CDR2 YYDKDF (reference sequence). The CDR3 contains 15 residues. CDR3 residues: CATSSLQGAHYGYTF. In DNA, the CDR3 is TGTGCCACCAGCAGCCTACAGGGGGCGCATTATGGCTACACCTTC. Filled out from reference TRBV15 and TRBJ1-2, the complete variable domain reads DAMVIQNPRYQVTQFGKPVTLSCSQTLNHNVMYWYQQKSSQAPKLLFHYYDKDFNNEADTPDNFQSRRPNTSFCFLDIRSPGLGDTAMYLCATSSLQGAHYGYTFGSGTRLTVV.

This clone has just one count. J is TRBJ1-1 and V is TRBV27, with TRBD1 as a possible D gene (6 bases). Germline lookup yields CDR1 MNHEY and CDR2 SMNVEV (reference sequence). The CDR3 totals 13 residues. Trimming left V 8 bases short and J 4 bases short, with 14 bases between. For the CDR3, the DNA is TGTGCCAGCCACCGGGGGGCGGGCACTGAAGCTTTCTTT. This encodes CASHRGAGTEAFF.

This chain links TRBV19 with TRBJ2-5, with no clear D. V lost 2 bases and J 5 bases, leaving 15 bases between the germline ends. The length of the CDR3 is 15 residues. Germline-derived CDR1 and CDR2 are LNHDA and SQIVND (reference sequence). Here the CDR3 DNA reads TGTGCCAGTAGTATAATATCCCTGGGCGGTGAGACCCAGTACTTC. It translates to CASSIISLGGETQYF. Full variable domain (missing parts from reference TRBV19 and TRBJ2-5): DGGITQSPKYLFRKEGQNVTLSCEQNLNHDAMYWYRQDPGQGLRLIYYSQIVNDFQKGDIAEGYSVSREKKESFPLTVTSAQKNPTAFYLCASSIISLGGETQYFGPGTRLLVL.

This chain uses TRBV2 with TRBJ1-4; 11 nucleotides align to TRBD1. V was pared by 6 bases and J by 10 bases, with 1 base of the junction left unmatched. Germline assignment: CDR1 SNHLY and CDR2 FYNNEI. The CDR3 contains 12 residues. CDR3 region: CASRGQGGKLFF. The CDR3 bases are TGTGCCAGCAGGGGACAGGGGGGAAAACTGTTTTTT.

This clone has a handful of counts. The chain uses TRBV9 and TRBJ2-3; unclear D gene. Trimming removed 3 bases at V and 4 bases at J, with 6 bases between. Germline V gene data show CDR1 as SGDLS and CDR2 as YYNGEE. CDR3 size: 12 residues. The CDR3 nucleotides read TGTGCCAGCAGCGCAGATGCAGATACGCAGTATTTT. Its translation: CASSADADTQYF.

The chain employs TRBV29-1 and TRBJ1-1; D remains unclear. From germline, CDR1 is SQVTM and CDR2 ANQGSEA. V was clipped by 4 bases and J by 6 bases, with 12 bases between them. This CDR3 region has 12 residues. The CDR3 is CSVGSQRAEAFF. For the CDR3, the DNA is TGCAGCGTTGGAAGCCAGAGAGCTGAAGCTTTCTTT.

This chain links TRBV12-3 or TRBV12-4 with TRBJ2-7, with a weak D call TRBD1 (7 bases). The V end lost 5 bases, the J end lost 4 bases, and 12 bases lay between the germline ends. The CDR3 has 13 residues. CDR3 residues: CASSHRGGYEQYF. The CDR3 DNA follows: TGTGCCAGCAGTCACAGGGGAGGTTACGAGCAGTACTTC.

The rearrangement links TRBV19 to TRBJ2-7; no clear D. CDR1 and CDR2 (germline): LNHDA, SQIVND (reference sequence). The CDR3 extends over 11 amino acids. Trimming stripped 7 bases from V and 3 bases from J, with 7 bases between. This chain's CDR3 is CASTSNYEQYF. The CDR3 DNA reads TGTGCCAGTACCTCGAACTACGAGCAGTACTTC. The variable domain in full, with the rest retrieved from reference TRBV19 and TRBJ2-7, is DGGITQSPKYLFRKEGQNVTLSCEQNLNHDAMYWYRQDPGQGLRLIYYSQIVNDFQKGDIAEGYSVSREKKESFPLTVTSAQKNPTAFYLCASTSNYEQYFGPGTRLTVT.

V usage is TRBV30 and J usage is TRBJ1-1; TRBD1 is a possible D gene (5 bases). The CDR3 is 14 amino acids. The ends were cut back, 4 bases at V and 4 bases at J, with 16 bases in the middle. The germline gives CDR1 GTSNPN, CDR2 SVGIG (reference sequence). The CDR3 protein is CAWISRVLRTEAFF. CDR3 in DNA: TGTGCCTGGATTAGCAGGGTCCTTCGCACTGAAGCTTTCTTT.

The chain employs TRBV11-2 and TRBJ2-5; TRBD1 agrees at 10 bases. Trimming cost V 1 base and J 5 bases; bases outside gene matches: 4. This CDR3 is built from 15 residues. Per germline, CDR1 SGHAT and CDR2 FQNNGV. The CDR3 is CASSLGQGAGETQYF. The DNA for the CDR3 is TGTGCCAGCAGCTTAGGACAGGGGGCCGGGGAGACCCAGTACTTC.

The CDR3 region is CASSEVTRTGANTEAFF. CDR3 nucleotide sequence: TGTGCCAGCAGCGAGGTCACCAGGACAGGGGCCAACACTGAAGCTTTCTTT. J is TRBJ1-1 and V is TRBV25-1, with 9 nucleotides matching TRBD1. The CDR3 totals 17 residues. The V gene end was trimmed by 6 bases and the J gene end by 2 bases; junction bases not matched to a gene: 13. The germline CDR1 and CDR2 sequences are MGHDK and SYGVNS. Looking up the rest from reference TRBV25-1 and TRBJ1-1 gives the full variable domain: EADIYQTPRYLVIGTGKKITLECSQTMGHDKMYWYQQDPGMELHLIHYSYGVNSTEKGDLSSESTVSRIRTEHFPLTLESARPSHTSQYLCASSEVTRTGANTEAFFGQGTRLTVV.

The rearrangement links TRBV19 to TRBJ1-1; tentatively, D is TRBD1 (6 bases). The V and J ends lost 3 bases and 1 base respectively, with 12 bases between them. From germline, CDR1 is LNHDA and CDR2 SQIVND (reference sequence). The CDR3 has 15 residues. The CDR3 protein is CASSIGGPGNTEAFF. The CDR3 coding sequence is TGTGCCAGTAGTATTGGGGGGCCGGGGAACACTGAAGCTTTCTTT.

CDR3 nucleotides: TGTGCCAGCAGCTTGGGTGGCAGGGGCGGGGGCACTGAAGCTTTCTTT. It translates to CASSLGGRGGGTEAFF. This rearrangement joins TRBV5-6 to TRBJ1-1; a possible D gene is TRBD1 (6 bases). V lost 0 bases and J 4 bases, leaving 16 bases between the germline ends. This CDR3 is built from 16 residues. The germline CDR1 and CDR2 sequences are SGHDT and YYEEEE. The full variable domain, its missing parts supplied by reference TRBV5-6 and TRBJ1-1, is DAGVTQSPTHLIKTRGQQVTLRCSPKSGHDTVSWYQQALGQGPQFIFQYYEEEERQRGNFPDRFSGHQFPNYSSELNVNALLLGDSALYLCASSLGGRGGGTEAFFGQGTRLTVV.

The chain uses TRBV27 and TRBJ2-5; D unclear. Trimming shortened V by 8 bases and J by 0 bases, and 7 bases separated the two germline ends. The CDR3 spans 12 residues. Germline V lookup: CDR1 MNHEY, CDR2 SMNVEV (reference sequence). CDR3 protein: CASAQYQETQYF. DNA of the CDR3: TGTGCCAGCGCCCAGTACCAAGAGACCCAGTACTTC.

The chain employs TRBV20-1 and TRBJ2-7, with TRBD2 matching 10 bases. The V gene's germline CDR1 is DFQATT and CDR2 SNEGSKA (reference sequence). With V trimmed by 2 bases and J by 9 bases, 1 base remained unmatched. This CDR3 contains 11 residues. Written as DNA, the CDR3 is TGCAGTGCTAGATCTAGCGGGGGGCAGTACTTC. Amino acid sequence: CSARSSGGQYF.